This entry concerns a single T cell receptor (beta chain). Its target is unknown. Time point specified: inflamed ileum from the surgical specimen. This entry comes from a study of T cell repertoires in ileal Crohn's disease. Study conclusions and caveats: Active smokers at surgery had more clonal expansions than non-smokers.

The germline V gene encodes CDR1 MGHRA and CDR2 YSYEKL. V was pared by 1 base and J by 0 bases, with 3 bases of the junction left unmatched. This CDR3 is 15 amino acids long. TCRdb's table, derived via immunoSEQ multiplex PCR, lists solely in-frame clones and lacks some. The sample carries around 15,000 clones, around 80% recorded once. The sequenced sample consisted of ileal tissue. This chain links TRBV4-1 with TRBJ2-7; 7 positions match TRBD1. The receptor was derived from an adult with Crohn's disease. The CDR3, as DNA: TGCGCCAGCAGCCAAGTACAGGGGAGCTCCTACGAGCAGTACTTC. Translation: CASSQVQGSSYEQYF.